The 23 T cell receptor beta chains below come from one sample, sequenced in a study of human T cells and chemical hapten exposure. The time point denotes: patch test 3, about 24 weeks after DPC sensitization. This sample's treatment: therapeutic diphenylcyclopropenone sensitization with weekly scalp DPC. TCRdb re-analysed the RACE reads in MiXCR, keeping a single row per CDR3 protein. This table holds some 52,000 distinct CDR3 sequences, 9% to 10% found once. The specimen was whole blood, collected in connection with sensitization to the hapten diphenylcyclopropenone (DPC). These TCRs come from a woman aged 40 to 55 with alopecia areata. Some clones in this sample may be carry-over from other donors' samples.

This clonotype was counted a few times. The CDR3 here is CASSSDVRVREQFF. CDR3 DNA: TGTGCCAGCAGCTCTGACGTCAGGGTAAGGGAGCAGTTCTTC. V gene TRBV7-9 combines with J gene TRBJ2-1, with a tentative D call TRBD1 (5 bases). Trimming cost V 4 bases and J 10 bases, with 17 bases left between them. The CDR3 is 14 amino acids. Per germline, CDR1 SEHNR and CDR2 FQNEAQ (reference sequence).

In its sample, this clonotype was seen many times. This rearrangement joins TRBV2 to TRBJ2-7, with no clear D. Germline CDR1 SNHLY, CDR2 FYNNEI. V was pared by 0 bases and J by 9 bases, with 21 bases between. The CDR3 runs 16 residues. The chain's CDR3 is CASSEALSDQRGLQYF. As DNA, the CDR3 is TGTGCCAGCAGTGAAGCTTTATCGGATCAGAGAGGCTTGCAGTACTTC.

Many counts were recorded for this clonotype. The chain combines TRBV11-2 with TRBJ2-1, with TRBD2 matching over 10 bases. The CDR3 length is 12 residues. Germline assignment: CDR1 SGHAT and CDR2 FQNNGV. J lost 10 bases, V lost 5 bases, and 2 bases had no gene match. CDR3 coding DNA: TGTGCCAGCAGCACTAGCGGGGTCGAGCAGTTCTTC. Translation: CASSTSGVEQFF.

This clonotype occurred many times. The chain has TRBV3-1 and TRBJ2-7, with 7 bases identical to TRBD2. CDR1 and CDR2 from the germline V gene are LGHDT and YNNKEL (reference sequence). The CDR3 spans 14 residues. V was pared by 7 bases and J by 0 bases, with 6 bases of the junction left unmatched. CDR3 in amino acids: CASTRGTTSYEQYF. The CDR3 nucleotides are TGTGCCAGCACCCGGGGGACTACCTCCTACGAGCAGTACTTC.

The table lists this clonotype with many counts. The CDR3 protein is CSVESSSYNEQFF. CDR3 sequence (DNA): TGCAGCGTTGAGAGCAGCTCCTACAATGAGCAGTTCTTC. The V and J genes are TRBV29-1 and TRBJ2-1; no firm D call. V gave up 3 bases and J gave up 0 bases, with 6 bases separating them. This CDR3 has 13 residues. The V gene's germline CDR1 is SQVTM and CDR2 ANQGSEA.

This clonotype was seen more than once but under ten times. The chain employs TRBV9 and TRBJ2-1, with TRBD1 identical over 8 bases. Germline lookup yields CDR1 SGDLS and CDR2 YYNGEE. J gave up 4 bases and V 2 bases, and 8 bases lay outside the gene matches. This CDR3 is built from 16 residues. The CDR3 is CASSVFQGAGYNEQFF. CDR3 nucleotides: TGTGCCAGCAGCGTTTTTCAGGGGGCAGGTTACAATGAGCAGTTCTTC. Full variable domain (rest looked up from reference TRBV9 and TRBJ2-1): DSGVTQTPKHLITATGQRVTLRCSPRSGDLSVYWYQQSLDQGLQFLIQYYNGEERAKGNILERFSAQQFPDLHSELNLSSLELGDSALYFCASSVFQGAGYNEQFFGPGTRLTVL.

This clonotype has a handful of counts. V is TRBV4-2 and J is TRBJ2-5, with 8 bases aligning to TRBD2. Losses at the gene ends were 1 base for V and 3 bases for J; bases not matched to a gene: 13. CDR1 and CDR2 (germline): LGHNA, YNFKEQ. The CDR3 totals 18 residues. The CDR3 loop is CASSQGSFGGGSEETQYF. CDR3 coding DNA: TGTGCCAGCAGCCAAGGATCATTCGGCGGGGGGTCTGAAGAGACCCAGTACTTC.

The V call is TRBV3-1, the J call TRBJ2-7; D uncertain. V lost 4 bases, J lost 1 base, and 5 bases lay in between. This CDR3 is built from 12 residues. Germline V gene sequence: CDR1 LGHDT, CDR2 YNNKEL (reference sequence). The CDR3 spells CASSLLSYEQYF. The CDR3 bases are TGTGCCAGCAGCCTTCTATCCTACGAGCAGTACTTC.

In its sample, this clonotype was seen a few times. This chain's CDR3 is CASSFSFPSTAEAFF. In DNA form, the CDR3 reads TGTGCCAGCAGTTTCTCGTTCCCTTCTACCGCTGAAGCTTTCTTT. This chain uses TRBV28 with TRBJ1-1; no definite D call. The CDR3 runs to 15 residues. V lost 3 bases, J lost 6 bases, and 17 bases lay in between. CDR1 and CDR2 (germline): MDHEN, SYDVKM.

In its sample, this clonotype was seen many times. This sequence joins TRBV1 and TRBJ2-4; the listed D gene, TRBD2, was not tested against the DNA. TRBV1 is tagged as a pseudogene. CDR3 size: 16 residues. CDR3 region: CTSSQNKGLTKNIQYF. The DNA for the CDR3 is TGCACCAGCAGCCAGAACAAGGGACTCACCAAAAACATTCAGTACTTC.

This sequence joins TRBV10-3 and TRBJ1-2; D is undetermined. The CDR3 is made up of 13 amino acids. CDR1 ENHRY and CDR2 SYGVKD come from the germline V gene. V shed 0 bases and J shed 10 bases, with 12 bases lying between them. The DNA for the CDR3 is TGTGCCATCAGTGAGTCTACACCGGCAGACTACACCTTC. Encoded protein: CAISESTPADYTF.

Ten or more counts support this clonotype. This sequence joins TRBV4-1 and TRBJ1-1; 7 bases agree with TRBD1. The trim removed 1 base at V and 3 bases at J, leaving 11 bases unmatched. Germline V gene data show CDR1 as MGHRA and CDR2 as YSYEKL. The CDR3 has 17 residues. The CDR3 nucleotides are TGCGCCAGCAGCCAAGCCCCTGGGACAGACTCTTACACTGAAGCTTTCTTT. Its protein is CASSQAPGTDSYTEAFF.

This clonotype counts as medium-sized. Written as DNA, the CDR3 is TGCAGCGTTGTTTCGCCCGGGGGGGCCAGGGATGAGCAGTTCTTC. Encoded protein: CSVVSPGGARDEQFF. The rearrangement links TRBV29-1 to TRBJ2-1, with 8 nucleotides matching TRBD2. Germline V CDR1 and CDR2: SQVTM, ANQGSEA. The junction had 13 bases not matched to a gene; V was cut back by 4 bases and J by 8 bases. This CDR3 is 15 amino acids long.

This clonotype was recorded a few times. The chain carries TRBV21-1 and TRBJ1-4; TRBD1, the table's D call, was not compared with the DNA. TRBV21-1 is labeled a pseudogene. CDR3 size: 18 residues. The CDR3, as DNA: TGTGCCAGCAGCGCAGGACAGGGACTCAATGCAACTAATGAAAAACTGTTTTTT. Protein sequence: CASSAGQGLNATNEKLFF.

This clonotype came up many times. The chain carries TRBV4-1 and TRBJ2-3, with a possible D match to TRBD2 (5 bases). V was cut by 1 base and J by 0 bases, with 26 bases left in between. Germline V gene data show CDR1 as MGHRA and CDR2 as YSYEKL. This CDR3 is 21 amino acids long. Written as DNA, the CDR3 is TGCGCCAGCAGCCAAGTGGTCTGGCCCCGTGGAGGATTCCCGAGCACAGATACGCAGTATTTT. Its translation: CASSQVVWPRGGFPSTDTQYF.

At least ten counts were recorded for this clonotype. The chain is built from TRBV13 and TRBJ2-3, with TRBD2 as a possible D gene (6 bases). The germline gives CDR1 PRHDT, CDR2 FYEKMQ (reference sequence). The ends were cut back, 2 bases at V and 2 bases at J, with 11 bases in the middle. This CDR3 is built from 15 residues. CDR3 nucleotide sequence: TGTGCCAGCAGCTTAAGAAGCGGGCCCACAGATACGCAGTATTTT. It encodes CASSLRSGPTDTQYF. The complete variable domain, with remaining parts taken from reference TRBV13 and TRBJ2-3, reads AAGVIQSPRHLIKEKRETATLKCYPIPRHDTVYWYQQGPGQDPQFLISFYEKMQSDKGSIPDRFSAQQFSDYHSELNMSSLELGDSALYFCASSLRSGPTDTQYFGPGTRLTVL.

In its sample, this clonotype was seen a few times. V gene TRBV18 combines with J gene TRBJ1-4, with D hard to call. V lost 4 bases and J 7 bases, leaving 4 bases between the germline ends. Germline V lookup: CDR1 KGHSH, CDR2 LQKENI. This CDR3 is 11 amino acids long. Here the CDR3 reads CASSLSEKLFF. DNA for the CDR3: TGTGCCAGCTCACTCTCTGAAAAACTGTTTTTT. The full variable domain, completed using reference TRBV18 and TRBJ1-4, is NAGVMQNPRHLVRRRGQEARLRCSPMKGHSHVYWYRQLPEEGLKFMVYLQKENIIDESGMPKERFSAEFPKEGPSILRIQQVVRGDSAAYFCASSLSEKLFFGSGTQLSVL.

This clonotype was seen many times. This CDR3 is CASNPPGYNEQFF. CDR3 DNA sequence: TGTGCCAGCAACCCCCCAGGCTACAATGAGCAGTTCTTC. The chain couples TRBV2 to TRBJ2-1, with D unresolved. The germline CDR1 and CDR2 sequences are SNHLY and FYNNEI. V lost 7 bases and J 3 bases, leaving 10 bases between the germline ends. This CDR3 region has 13 residues.

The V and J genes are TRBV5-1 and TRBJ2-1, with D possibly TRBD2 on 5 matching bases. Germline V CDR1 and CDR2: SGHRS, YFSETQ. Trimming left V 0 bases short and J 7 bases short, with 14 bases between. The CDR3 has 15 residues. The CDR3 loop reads CASSLAPGLGNEQFF. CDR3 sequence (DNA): TGCGCCAGCAGCTTGGCTCCGGGGTTGGGTAATGAGCAGTTCTTC.

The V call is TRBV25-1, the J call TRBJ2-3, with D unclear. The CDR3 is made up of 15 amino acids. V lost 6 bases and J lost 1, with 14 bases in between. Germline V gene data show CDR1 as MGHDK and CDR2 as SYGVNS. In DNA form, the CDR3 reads TGTGCCAGCAGAGGAGCCCTACTTGGCACAGATACGCAGTATTTT. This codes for CASRGALLGTDTQYF.

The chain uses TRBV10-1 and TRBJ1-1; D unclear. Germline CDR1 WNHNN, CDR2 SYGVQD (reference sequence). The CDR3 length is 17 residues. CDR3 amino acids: CAAAPRVEDCVNTEAFF. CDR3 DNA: TGCGCAGCCGCTCCGAGGGTAGAGGATTGCGTGAACACTGAAGCTTTCTTT.

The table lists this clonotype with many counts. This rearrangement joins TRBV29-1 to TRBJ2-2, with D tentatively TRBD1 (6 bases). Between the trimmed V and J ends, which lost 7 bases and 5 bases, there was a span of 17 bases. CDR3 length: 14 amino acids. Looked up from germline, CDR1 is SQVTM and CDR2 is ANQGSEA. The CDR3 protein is CSASDTGQTGELFF. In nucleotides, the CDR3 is TGCAGCGCCTCTGACACAGGGCAAACCGGGGAGCTGTTTTTT.

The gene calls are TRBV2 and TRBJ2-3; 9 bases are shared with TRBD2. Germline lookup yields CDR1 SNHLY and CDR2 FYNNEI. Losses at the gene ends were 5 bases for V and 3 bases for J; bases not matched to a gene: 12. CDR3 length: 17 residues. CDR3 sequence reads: CASSLTLSGGWTDTQYF. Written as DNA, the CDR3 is TGTGCCAGCAGTCTAACCTTAAGCGGGGGGTGGACAGATACGCAGTATTTT.